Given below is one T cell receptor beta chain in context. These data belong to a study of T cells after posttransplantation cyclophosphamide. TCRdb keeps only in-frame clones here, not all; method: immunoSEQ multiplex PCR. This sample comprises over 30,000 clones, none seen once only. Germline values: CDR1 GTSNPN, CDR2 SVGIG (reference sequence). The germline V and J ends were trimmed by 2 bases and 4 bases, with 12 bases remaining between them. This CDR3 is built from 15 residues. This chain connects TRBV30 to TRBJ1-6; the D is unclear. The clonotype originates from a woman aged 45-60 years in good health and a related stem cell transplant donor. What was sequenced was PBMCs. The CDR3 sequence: CAWSPETLYNSPLHF. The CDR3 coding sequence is TGTGCCTGGAGTCCCGAAACACTATATAATTCACCCCTCCACTTT.